What follows are 25 T cell receptor beta chains derived from one specimen sequenced in a study of control samples from healthy donors and cancer patients. Generated by immunoSEQ multiplex PCR, the TCRdb table keeps only in-frame clones and is missing some. In the table there are about 120,000 clones, about nine tenths of which are singletons. The sequencing input was blood. The receptor set was obtained from a man in his late teens or twenties in good health.

The chain joins TRBV4-2 to TRBJ1-6; 8 bases fit TRBD1. V shed 0 bases, J shed 10 bases, and the junction held 5 bases outside the gene matches. The length of the CDR3 is 15 residues. Germline V lookup: CDR1 LGHNA, CDR2 YNFKEQ. CDR3 sequence reads: CASSQDDRGRSPLHF. The CDR3 nucleotides are TGTGCCAGCAGCCAAGACGACAGGGGACGGTCACCCCTCCACTTT.

V is TRBV28 and J is TRBJ1-1; possible D gene TRBD1, 6 bases. There are 14 residues in the CDR3. The germline CDR1 and CDR2 sequences are MDHEN and SYDVKM. With 5 bases removed from V and 5 bases from J, the gap between germline ends came to 15 bases. This CDR3 reads CASSRPTGRTEAFF. For the CDR3, the DNA is TGTGCCAGCAGTCGACCGACAGGAAGGACTGAAGCTTTCTTT.

This sequence joins TRBV5-3 and TRBJ1-4, with D tentatively TRBD1 (5 bases). TRBV5-3 is known as an ORF, though its function is uncertain. The length of the CDR3 is 14 residues. Trimming removed 7 bases from V and 1 base from J, with 11 bases in between. CDR3 sequence (DNA): TGTGCCAGACCCCTAGACAGAACTAATGAAAAACTGTTTTTT. Translated: CARPLDRTNEKLFF.

About this clone itself: Different DNA sequences within this sample yield the same CDR3. The V and J genes are TRBV3-1 (or the pseudogene TRBV3-2) and TRBJ2-2; TRBD2 might be the D (6 bases). The CDR3 spans 11 residues. Germline assignment: CDR1 LGHDT and CDR2 YNNKEL (reference sequence). V lost 6 bases, J lost 15 bases, and 14 bases lay in between. CDR3 amino acids: CASRSGGVVFF. CDR3 nucleotide sequence: TGTGCCAGCAGGTCCGGGGGTGTGGTGTTTTTT.

This clone was detected ten times or more. This sequence joins TRBV18 and TRBJ2-7; 10 bases fit TRBD1. CDR3 size: 16 residues. V lost 0 bases and J lost 3; bases outside the gene matches: 5. Germline CDR1 is KGHSH and CDR2 is LQKENI. This chain's CDR3 is CASSPPGTGALYEQYF. CDR3 sequence (DNA): TGTGCCAGCTCACCACCCGGGACAGGGGCTCTCTACGAGCAGTACTTC.

The chain links TRBV3-1 (or the pseudogene TRBV3-2) to TRBJ2-1; either TRBD1 or TRBD2 may supply D (7 bases each). V lost 6 bases and J 7 bases, leaving 19 bases between the germline ends. CDR1 is LGHDT and CDR2 is YNNKEL in the germline V gene (reference sequence). CDR3 size: 15 residues. The CDR3 sequence is CASRDGTAGKNEQFF. The CDR3 DNA is TGTGCCAGCAGGGACGGGACAGCGGGAAAGAATGAGCAGTTCTTC.

The chain combines TRBV12-3 or TRBV12-4 with TRBJ2-2, with D uncertain. Trimming took off 5 bases at V and 7 bases at J, with 5 bases between the two ends. There are 11 residues in the CDR3. CDR3 region: CASSLDGELFF. The CDR3 nucleotides read TGTGCCAGCAGTCTTGACGGGGAGCTGTTTTTT.

CDR3 sequence: CASSPTTGAKNIQYF. Written as DNA, the CDR3 is TGTGCCAGCAGTCCCACGACAGGGGCCAAAAACATTCAGTACTTC. V and J are TRBV6-5 and TRBJ2-4; the match to TRBD1 covers 7 bases. The trim removed 5 bases at V and 1 base at J, leaving 5 bases unmatched. Germline-derived CDR1 and CDR2 are MNHEY and SVGAGI. The CDR3 has 15 residues.

This clone was picked up a small number of times. This chain uses TRBV5-4 with TRBJ1-2; 7 bases fit TRBD1. Germline V gene lookup returns CDR1 SGHNT and CDR2 YYREEE (reference sequence). J lost 6 bases, V lost 3 bases, and 8 bases had no gene match. This CDR3 is built from 14 residues. The CDR3: CASSSLQGSDGYTF. The CDR3 DNA follows: TGTGCCAGCAGCTCGCTACAGGGGAGCGATGGCTACACCTTC.

The rearrangement uses TRBV2 and TRBJ1-6, with D possibly matching TRBD1 (5 bases). V was shortened by 3 bases and J by 8 bases, with 8 bases between the two germline ends. This CDR3 contains 13 residues. Germline V gene lookup returns CDR1 SNHLY and CDR2 FYNNEI. The CDR3: CASSETGDSPLHF. The CDR3, as DNA: TGTGCCAGCAGTGAGACGGGGGATTCACCCCTCCACTTT.

The chain employs TRBV4-1 and TRBJ2-5; D perhaps matches TRBD1 (7 bases). The CDR3 length is 15 residues. Between the trimmed V and J ends, which lost 2 bases and 2 bases, there was a span of 12 bases. Germline V gene lookup returns CDR1 MGHRA and CDR2 YSYEKL. The DNA for the CDR3 is TGCGCCAGCAGCCAATACCCAGGGGGGCAAGAGACCCAGTACTTC. Protein sequence: CASSQYPGGQETQYF.

The V call is TRBV4-1, the J call TRBJ2-7; the D gene is possibly TRBD2 (6 bases). Trimming left V 5 bases short and J 3 bases short, with 17 bases between. The CDR3 is made up of 15 amino acids. CDR1 is MGHRA and CDR2 is YSYEKL in the germline V gene. This CDR3 reads CASSRARGENYEQYF. The CDR3 DNA is TGCGCCAGCAGCAGGGCGCGGGGTGAGAACTACGAGCAGTACTTC.

The V call is TRBV11-2, the J call TRBJ1-1; weak D call: TRBD1 (5 bases). Germline CDR1 SGHAT, CDR2 FQNNGV. The CDR3 loop spans 15 amino acids. Trimming shortened V by 1 base and J by 5 bases, and 14 bases separated the two germline ends. The CDR3 nucleotides are TGTGCCAGCAGCTTAGTTGGGACGTCTGGGACTGAAGCTTTCTTT. This gives the protein CASSLVGTSGTEAFF. Supplemented by reference TRBV11-2 and TRBJ1-1, the full variable domain reads EAGVAQSPRYKIIEKRQSVAFWCNPISGHATLYWYQQILGQGPKLLIQFQNNGVVDDSQLPKDRFSAERLKGVDSTLKIQPAKLEDSAVYLCASSLVGTSGTEAFFGQGTRLTVV.

This rearrangement joins TRBV18 to TRBJ1-1, with a possible D match to TRBD1 (5 bases). V was trimmed by 4 bases and J by 2 bases, leaving 14 bases between them. Germline V gene sequence: CDR1 KGHSH, CDR2 LQKENI. CDR3 length equals 15 residues. The CDR3 DNA is TGTGCCAGCTCACTAACGCAGGGTCTTAACACTGAAGCTTTCTTT. Protein sequence: CASSLTQGLNTEAFF.

The chain couples TRBV9 to TRBJ2-5, with a possible D match to TRBD2 (5 bases). V was shortened by 1 base and J by 2 bases, with 12 bases between the two germline ends. The CDR3 sequence is 15 residues long. Germline CDR1 and CDR2: SGDLS and YYNGEE. This CDR3 reads CASSVNPGSQETQYF. As DNA, the CDR3 is TGTGCCAGCAGCGTAAATCCGGGATCACAAGAGACCCAGTACTTC. The whole variable domain, remainder taken from reference TRBV9 and TRBJ2-5, is DSGVTQTPKHLITATGQRVTLRCSPRSGDLSVYWYQQSLDQGLQFLIQYYNGEERAKGNILERFSAQQFPDLHSELNLSSLELGDSALYFCASSVNPGSQETQYFGPGTRLLVL.

The chain uses TRBV24-1 and TRBJ2-5; 8 bases line up with TRBD2. Germline trimming cut 6 bases from V and 0 bases from J; bases unmatched to any gene: 2. Per germline, CDR1 KGHDR and CDR2 SFDVKD. This CDR3 region has 14 residues. CDR3 coding DNA: TGTGCCACCAGTAGCGGGGGTAACCAAGAGACCCAGTACTTC. Translated, it gives CATSSGGNQETQYF.

The V gene is TRBV11-2, the J gene TRBJ1-3; D possibly corresponds to TRBD1 (5 bases). The CDR3 totals 17 residues. Trimming stripped 5 bases from V and 2 bases from J, with 19 bases between. The germline V gene encodes CDR1 SGHAT and CDR2 FQNNGV. The CDR3 spells CASSRWTGGSPGNTIYF. CDR3 in DNA: TGTGCCAGCAGCCGATGGACTGGGGGAAGTCCTGGAAACACCATATATTTT.

The chain recombines TRBV11-2 with TRBJ2-7; 7 nucleotides match TRBD1. CDR3 length: 16 residues. V gave up 6 bases and J gave up 4 bases; unmatched junction bases: 15. Looked up from germline, CDR1 is SGHAT and CDR2 is FQNNGV. CDR3 residues: CASSPLDRSRGYEQYF. DNA of the CDR3: TGTGCCAGCAGTCCCCTCGATCGTAGCAGGGGGTACGAGCAGTACTTC. Supplemented by reference TRBV11-2 and TRBJ2-7, the full variable domain reads EAGVAQSPRYKIIEKRQSVAFWCNPISGHATLYWYQQILGQGPKLLIQFQNNGVVDDSQLPKDRFSAERLKGVDSTLKIQPAKLEDSAVYLCASSPLDRSRGYEQYFGPGTRLTVT.

The chain has TRBV5-1 and TRBJ2-2; 12 nucleotides line up with TRBD1. The CDR3 has 15 amino acids. Germline V gene sequence: CDR1 SGHRS, CDR2 YFSETQ. V lost 3 bases and J lost 7; bases outside the gene matches: 4. The CDR3 region has the DNA TGCGCCAGCAGCTCCGGGACAGGGGGCTTCGGGGAGCTGTTTTTT. This encodes CASSSGTGGFGELFF.

The chain recombines TRBV5-6 with TRBJ2-7; no clear D. V lost 4 bases and J 4 bases, leaving 9 bases between the germline ends. The CDR3 loop spans 12 amino acids. Germline lookup yields CDR1 SGHDT and CDR2 YYEEEE. In DNA form, the CDR3 reads TGTGCCAGCAGCACGGTGCGGTACGAGCAGTACTTC. Translated: CASSTVRYEQYF.

This chain connects TRBV5-6 to TRBJ1-6, with D unclear. There are 14 residues in the CDR3. Germline CDR1 SGHDT, CDR2 YYEEEE. Trimming removed 4 bases at V and 5 bases at J, with 10 bases between. CDR3 coding DNA: TGTGCCAGCAGCACCCCAAATAATAATTCACCCCTCCACTTT. This codes for CASSTPNNNSPLHF.

V and J are TRBV5-1 and TRBJ2-3; D is uncertain. Germline V gene sequence: CDR1 SGHRS, CDR2 YFSETQ. V was cut by 2 bases and J by 0 bases, with 7 bases left in between. The CDR3 runs to 14 residues. In nucleotides, the CDR3 is TGCGCCAGCAGCTTCCTCTCTAGCACAGATACGCAGTATTTT. Residues: CASSFLSSTDTQYF.

The V call is TRBV11-1, the J call TRBJ2-3; 9 nucleotides match TRBD2. Trimming removed 5 bases from V and 2 bases from J; junction bases left unmatched: 8. This CDR3 is built from 16 residues. The germline V gene has CDR1 SGHAT and CDR2 FQDESV (reference sequence). CDR3 DNA sequence: TGTGCCAGCAGCCCCCGAGAGCGGGGGGACACAGATACGCAGTATTTT. It is translated as CASSPRERGDTDTQYF.

J is TRBJ1-4 and V is TRBV3-1 (or the pseudogene TRBV3-2), with 7 bases fitting TRBD1. The V and J ends lost 1 base and 7 bases, in that order; junction bases with no gene match: 21. The CDR3 extends over 20 amino acids. CDR1 is LGHDT and CDR2 is YNNKEL in the germline V gene (reference sequence). The CDR3 nucleotides are TGTGCCAGCAGCCAAGTTGACCGACAGGGCTCGAACCGCAGGGGTGAAAAACTGTTTTTT. Protein product: CASSQVDRQGSNRRGEKLFF.

The rearrangement links TRBV28 to TRBJ2-3; the D is unclear. The germline CDR1 and CDR2 sequences are MDHEN and SYDVKM. The CDR3 length is 15 residues. V was cut by 5 bases and J by 0 bases, with 12 bases left in between. The CDR3 loop is CASSKTGSSTDTQYF. CDR3 DNA sequence: TGTGCCAGCAGTAAAACCGGGTCTAGCACAGATACGCAGTATTTT.